This T cell receptor (beta chain) was identified during a study of shared clonotypes between healthy human individuals. Study outcomes and limitations: On the whole, naive subsets had larger estimated richness than memory subsets had.

Concerning this clone itself: The antigen is not known.

Trimming cost V 3 bases and J 3 bases, with 5 bases left between them. Germline V CDR1 and CDR2: MNHEY, SMNVEV (reference sequence). The CDR3 totals 13 residues. Profiled with immunoSEQ multiplex PCR; TCRdb holds only in-frame clones, not every one. The sample includes about 1,500,000 clones, roughly 96% of them seen just once. This chain uses TRBV27 with TRBJ2-2; no reliable D call. Material for sequencing was naive CD4+ T cells sorted from blood. Indicated subset: CD45RA+ positively selected. The origin of this receptor is a man aged 30 to 39 in good health. The CDR3 is CASSFPYTGELFF. DNA for the CDR3: TGTGCCAGCAGTTTCCCGTACACCGGGGAGCTGTTTTTT.